These 5 T cell receptor beta chains were all obtained from the same sample, sequenced in a study of T cell repertoires in cytomegalovirus infection. MiXCR was run by TCRdb on the reads, yielding one entry per CDR3 protein. The sample consists of about 830,000 distinct CDR3 sequences, about 33% of them appearing once. Their antigens are not known. Specimen: cultured CD8+ T cells from PBMCs, collected from culture after CMV antigen stimulation. These receptor sequences come from a human donor in good health (CMV status not recorded). Some clones in this sample may be carry-over from other donors' samples.

The DNA for the CDR3 is TGTGCCAGCAGTCATAGCGGGGGGAACGATGAGCAGTTCTTC. As protein: CASSHSGGNDEQFF. The J gene is TRBJ2-1, the V gene TRBV6-5; 10 bases are a match to TRBD2. Germline values: CDR1 MNHEY, CDR2 SVGAGI. The CDR3 has 14 residues. Trimming cost V 5 bases and J 8 bases; bases outside gene matches: 6.

V and J are TRBV6-2 or TRBV6-3 and TRBJ2-1, with 14 bases aligning to TRBD2. V trimming: 8 bases; J trimming: 0 bases; junction bases outside the gene matches: 21. CDR1 and CDR2 from the germline V gene are MNHEY and SVGEGT. This CDR3 has 22 residues. The CDR3 DNA follows: TGTGCCAGCGAGACTAGCGGGGGGGCCATAGCCTTTGAATCAAGCTCCTACAATGAGCAGTTCTTC. This codes for CASETSGGAIAFESSSYNEQFF.

A few counts support this clonotype. The CDR3 DNA reads as TGTGCCACCTTACAGGGTACGGGTGAGCAGTTCTTC. Residues: CATLQGTGEQFF. The chain has TRBV10-3 and TRBJ2-1, with D possibly TRBD1 on 6 matching bases. Trimming took off 10 bases at V and 9 bases at J, with 16 bases between the two ends. Per the germline V gene, CDR1 is ENHRY and CDR2 is SYGVKD. The CDR3 contains 12 residues.

This clonotype was detected a few times. This sequence joins TRBV7-9 and TRBJ1-4; D is ambiguous. The CDR3 contains 15 residues. The V gene lost 0 bases and the J gene lost 5 bases, with 10 bases spanning the gap. Germline CDR1 reads SEHNR; CDR2 reads FQNEAQ (reference sequence). In DNA form, the CDR3 reads TGTGCCAGCAGCTTAGCCGCGTGGGAGAATGAAAAACTGTTTTTT. It translates to CASSLAAWENEKLFF. Drawing the rest from reference TRBV7-9 and TRBJ1-4, the complete variable domain is DTGVSQNPRHKITKRGQNVTFRCDPISEHNRLYWYRQTLGQGPEFLTYFQNEAQLEKSRLLSDRFSAERPKGSFSTLEIQRTEQGDSAMYLCASSLAAWENEKLFFGSGTQLSVL.

This clonotype has more than one count but fewer than ten. The chain combines TRBV6-5 with TRBJ2-1, with no clear D. The CDR3 is 17 amino acids. V lost 0 bases, J lost 6 bases, and 18 bases lay in between. Germline CDR1 MNHEY, CDR2 SVGAGI. CDR3 nucleotides: TGTGCCAGCAGTTACTCGGTGGAAGGGTTATTGGGCAATGAGCAGTTCTTC. Translating gives CASSYSVEGLLGNEQFF.